One sample yielded the 19 T cell receptor beta chains listed below, sequenced in a study of shared clonotypes between healthy human individuals. TCRdb's table, derived via immunoSEQ multiplex PCR, lists solely in-frame clones and lacks some. In the table there are about 510,000 clones, 60% to 80% of which are singletons. The sample was PBMCs. The receptors were gathered from a middle-aged woman in good health. Some clones in this sample may be carry-over from other donors' samples.

The rearrangement joins TRBV18 to TRBJ2-5, with 8 bases aligning to TRBD1. The CDR3 totals 14 residues. The germline CDR1 and CDR2 sequences are KGHSH and LQKENI. The V segment lost 0 bases and the J segment 5 bases; nucleotides outside the gene matches: 2. In DNA, the CDR3 is TGTGCCAGCTCACCACCGGACAGGGCTGAGACCCAGTACTTC. Translation gives CASSPPDRAETQYF.

The V gene is TRBV5-1, the J gene TRBJ2-3, with D perhaps assigned TRBD1 or TRBD2 (5 bases each). Germline V gene sequence: CDR1 SGHRS, CDR2 YFSETQ. CDR3 size: 15 residues. The V gene lost 4 bases and the J gene lost 0 bases, with 12 bases spanning the gap. CDR3 protein: CASSAGTASTDTQYF. The CDR3 DNA is TGCGCCAGCAGCGCCGGGACCGCAAGCACAGATACGCAGTATTTT. The whole variable domain, remainder taken from reference TRBV5-1 and TRBJ2-3, is KAGVTQTPRYLIKTRGQQVTLSCSPISGHRSVSWYQQTPGQGLQFLFEYFSETQRNKGNFPGRFSGRQFSNSRSEMNVSTLELGDSALYLCASSAGTASTDTQYFGPGTRLTVL.

The chain joins TRBV5-1 to TRBJ2-7, with 10 bases matching TRBD1. The germline V gene has CDR1 SGHRS and CDR2 YFSETQ. The J segment lost 5 bases and the V segment lost 3 bases, leaving 5 bases of the junction unmatched. There are 14 residues in the CDR3. The CDR3 loop is CASSSTGGLDEQYF. As DNA, the CDR3 is TGCGCCAGCAGCTCGACAGGGGGCTTAGACGAGCAGTACTTC.

The chain recombines TRBV14 with TRBJ1-1, with D possibly being TRBD1 (5 bases). CDR1 is SGHDN, CDR2 FVKESK, per germline. This CDR3 has 15 amino acids. V was pared by 2 bases and J by 3 bases, with 13 bases between. The CDR3 protein is CASSQYTGSYTEAFF. The CDR3 DNA reads TGTGCCAGCAGCCAATATACAGGTTCCTACACTGAAGCTTTCTTT.

The chain links TRBV7-3 to TRBJ2-3, with 7 bases that match TRBD1. Germline CDR1 is SGHTA and CDR2 is FQGTGA. This CDR3 has 15 residues. V lost 5 bases and J lost 6; bases outside the gene matches: 11. CDR3 in DNA: TGTGCCAGCAGCACACAGGGGTCGAGTTTGGATACGCAGTATTTT. Translated, it gives CASSTQGSSLDTQYF.

The chain carries TRBV19 and TRBJ2-5; 11 bases are shared with TRBD1. V trimming: 8 bases; J trimming: 5 bases; junction bases outside the gene matches: 4. Looked up from germline, CDR1 is LNHDA and CDR2 is SQIVND (reference sequence). This CDR3 is 13 amino acids long. The CDR3 DNA follows: TGTGCCAGTGCAGGGACAGGGGGGGAGACCCAGTACTTC. It specifies CASAGTGGETQYF. The variable domain in full, completed from reference TRBV19 and TRBJ2-5, reads DGGITQSPKYLFRKEGQNVTLSCEQNLNHDAMYWYRQDPGQGLRLIYYSQIVNDFQKGDIAEGYSVSREKKESFPLTVTSAQKNPTAFYLCASAGTGGETQYFGPGTRLLVL.

The chain carries TRBV7-8 and TRBJ2-1, with 9 bases aligning to TRBD2. The CDR3 has 15 residues. Trimming removed 1 base from V and 9 bases from J; junction bases left unmatched: 7. Germline CDR1 reads SGHVS; CDR2 reads FQNEAQ. The CDR3 nucleotides read TGTGCCAGCAGCTTAGTAGGCGGGAGGGCATCTGAGCAGTTCTTC. This codes for CASSLVGGRASEQFF.

The CDR3 nucleotides read TGTGCCAGCAGTTTATCGAGGGGCTTCAATGAGCAGTTCTTC. Translation: CASSLSRGFNEQFF. The chain links TRBV27 to TRBJ2-1; TRBD1 or TRBD2 may be the D gene (5 bases each). CDR1 is MNHEY, CDR2 SMNVEV, per germline (reference sequence). This CDR3 contains 14 residues. V was clipped by 0 bases and J by 6 bases, with 9 bases between them.

This clone was counted at least ten times. The J gene is TRBJ1-2, the V gene TRBV19, with a tentative D call TRBD1 (6 bases). Trimming removed 5 bases at V and 6 bases at J, with 19 bases between. The CDR3 totals 15 residues. Germline assignment: CDR1 LNHDA and CDR2 SQIVND (reference sequence). The CDR3 nucleotides are TGTGCCAGTAGTCCTCGGACAGCGCCTATCCATGGCTACACCTTC. Translating gives CASSPRTAPIHGYTF.

The rearrangement links TRBV6-5 to TRBJ1-2; 8 nucleotides align to TRBD1. Germline lookup yields CDR1 MNHEY and CDR2 SVGAGI. Trimming cost V 8 bases and J 6 bases; bases outside gene matches: 5. CDR3 size: 12 residues. CDR3 nucleotides: TGTGCCAGCCTAAAACAGGGGGATGGCTACACCTTC. Translating it yields CASLKQGDGYTF.

The rearrangement uses TRBV2 and TRBJ2-1; perhaps TRBD2 as D (7 bases). Germline V lookup: CDR1 SNHLY, CDR2 FYNNEI. The CDR3 is 15 amino acids. V gave up 4 bases and J gave up 8 bases, with 18 bases separating them. This CDR3 reads CASSAGQFSGDEQFF. CDR3 in DNA: TGTGCCAGCAGTGCTGGACAGTTCAGCGGGGATGAGCAGTTCTTC. The whole variable domain, remainder taken from reference TRBV2 and TRBJ2-1, is EPEVTQTPSHQVTQMGQEVILRCVPISNHLYFYWYRQILGQKVEFLVSFYNNEISEKSEIFDDQFSVERPDGSNFTLKIRSTKLEDSAMYFCASSAGQFSGDEQFFGPGTRLTVL.

The chain employs TRBV19 and TRBJ1-2; TRBD1 matches 7 bases. With 2 bases clipped from V and 1 base from J, the junction kept 13 bases outside the gene matches. Germline CDR1 LNHDA, CDR2 SQIVND (reference sequence). The CDR3 is 18 amino acids. In nucleotides, the CDR3 is TGTGCCAGTAGTATACCTGCCCCGCGGCAGGGGGATAACTATGGCTACACCTTC. Protein product: CASSIPAPRQGDNYGYTF.

This chain connects TRBV9 to TRBJ2-5, with 10 bases that match TRBD1. The length of the CDR3 is 14 residues. V lost 2 bases, J lost 3 bases, and 1 base stayed unmatched. CDR1 is SGDLS, CDR2 YYNGEE, per germline. The CDR3 sequence is CASSVGTGEETQYF. In DNA, the CDR3 is TGTGCCAGCAGCGTGGGGACAGGGGAAGAGACCCAGTACTTC.

V is TRBV7-9 and J is TRBJ1-5; maybe TRBD1 (5 bases). V lost 1 base and J lost 7, with 11 bases in between. CDR1 SEHNR and CDR2 FQNEAQ come from the germline V gene (reference sequence). The CDR3 is 14 residues long. CDR3 amino acids: CASSLVFGDQPQHF. CDR3 DNA: TGTGCCAGCAGCTTAGTTTTTGGGGACCAGCCCCAGCATTTT.

The chain recombines TRBV6-1 with TRBJ2-2; 11 bases agree with TRBD2. The CDR3 sequence is 14 residues long. The ends lost 7 bases at V and 3 bases at J; junction bases unmatched: 1. The germline CDR1 and CDR2 sequences are MNHNS and SASEGT. The CDR3 here is CASTLAGDTGELFF. For the CDR3, the DNA is TGTGCCAGCACACTAGCGGGAGACACCGGGGAGCTGTTTTTT.

In DNA form, the CDR3 reads TGTGCCAGCAGCTCTACTAGCGGTGTAGGGAATGAGCAGTTCTTC. Translation gives CASSSTSGVGNEQFF. The chain carries TRBV7-2 and TRBJ2-1; 8 nucleotides agree with TRBD2. This CDR3 has 15 residues. Germline-derived CDR1 and CDR2 are SGHTA and FQGNSA. V gave up 4 bases and J gave up 7 bases; unmatched junction bases: 9.

The chain has TRBV5-6 and TRBJ2-7; 11 nucleotides align to TRBD1. The CDR3 has 15 amino acids. Germline lookup yields CDR1 SGHDT and CDR2 YYEEEE. The V segment lost 0 bases and the J segment 5 bases; nucleotides outside the gene matches: 4. The CDR3 reads CASSLGTGGYHEQYF. DNA of the CDR3: TGTGCCAGCAGCTTGGGGACAGGGGGCTACCACGAGCAGTACTTC.

The gene calls are TRBV2 and TRBJ1-4; no clear D gene. Germline V gives CDR1 SNHLY, CDR2 FYNNEI. V was shortened by 7 bases and J by 7 bases, with 13 bases between the two germline ends. This CDR3 spans 13 amino acids. The CDR3 reads CASTKGWAEKLFF. The CDR3 nucleotides are TGTGCCAGCACGAAGGGTTGGGCTGAAAAACTGTTTTTT.

V and J are TRBV28 and TRBJ1-1; perhaps TRBD1 as D (5 bases). The germline gives CDR1 MDHEN, CDR2 SYDVKM. This CDR3 spans 15 amino acids. Deletions cut 7 bases from V and 6 bases from J, with 21 bases between. The CDR3 spells CASTFAGEGLAEAFF. For the CDR3, the DNA is TGTGCCAGCACCTTTGCGGGGGAAGGATTGGCTGAAGCTTTCTTT. The variable domain in full, with the rest retrieved from reference TRBV28 and TRBJ1-1, is DVKVTQSSRYLVKRTGEKVFLECVQDMDHENMFWYRQDPGLGLRLIYFSYDVKMKEKGDIPEGYSVSREKKERFSLILESASTNQTSMYLCASTFAGEGLAEAFFGQGTRLTVV.